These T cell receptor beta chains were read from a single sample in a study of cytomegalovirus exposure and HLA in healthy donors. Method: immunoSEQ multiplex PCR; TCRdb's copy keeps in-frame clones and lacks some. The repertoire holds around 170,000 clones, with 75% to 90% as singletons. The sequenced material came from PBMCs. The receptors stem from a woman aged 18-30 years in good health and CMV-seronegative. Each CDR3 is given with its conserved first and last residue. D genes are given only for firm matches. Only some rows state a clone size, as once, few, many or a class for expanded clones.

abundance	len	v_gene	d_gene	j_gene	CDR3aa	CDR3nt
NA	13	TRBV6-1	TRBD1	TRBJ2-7	CASRGGSSYEQYF	TGTGCCAGCAGAGGGGGCAGCAGCTACGAGCAGTACTTC
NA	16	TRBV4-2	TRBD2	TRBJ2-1	CASSQAGTSGYNEQFF	TGTGCCAGCAGCCAAGCCGGGACTAGCGGTTACAATGAGCAGTTCTTC
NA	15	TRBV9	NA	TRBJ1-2	CASSIQGSVVYGYTF	TGTGCCAGCAGCATTCAGGGGTCGGTCGTCTATGGCTACACCTTC
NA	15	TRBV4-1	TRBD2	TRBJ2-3	CASSRLGLTTDTQYF	TGCGCCAGCAGCCGGTTGGGACTAACCACAGATACGCAGTATTTT
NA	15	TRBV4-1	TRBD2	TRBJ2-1	CASSQDTGGYNEQFF	TGCGCCAGCAGCCAAGATACGGGGGGCTACAATGAGCAGTTCTTC
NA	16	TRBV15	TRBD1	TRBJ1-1	CATSRDTGDPNTEAFF	TGTGCCACCAGCAGGGACACAGGGGACCCGAACACTGAAGCTTTCTTT
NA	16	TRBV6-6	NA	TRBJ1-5	CASRDVDRTSNQPQHF	TGTGCCAGCAGGGACGTCGACAGGACGAGCAATCAGCCCCAGCATTTT
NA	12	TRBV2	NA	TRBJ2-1	CASEEAQNEQFF	TGTGCCAGCGAAGAAGCACAGAATGAGCAGTTCTTC
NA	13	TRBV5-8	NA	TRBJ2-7	CASSSYSSYEQYF	TGTGCCAGCAGCTCGTATAGCTCCTACGAGCAGTACTTC
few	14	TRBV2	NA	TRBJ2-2	CASRPQGNTGELFF	TGTGCCAGCAGACCTCAGGGGAACACCGGGGAGCTGTTTTTT
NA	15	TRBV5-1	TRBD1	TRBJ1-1	CASSRNGQGVNEAFF	TGCGCCAGCAGCCGGAACGGACAGGGAGTGAATGAAGCTTTCTTT
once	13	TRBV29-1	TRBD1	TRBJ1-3	CSANRGPGNTIYF	TGCAGCGCGAACAGGGGTCCGGGAAACACCATATATTTT
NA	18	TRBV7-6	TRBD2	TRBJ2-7	CASSPRLAGGLSSYEQYF	TGTGCCAGCAGCCCTAGACTAGCGGGGGGACTAAGCTCCTACGAGCAGTACTTC
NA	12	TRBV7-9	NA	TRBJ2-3	CASSLRDDTQYF	TGTGCCAGCAGCTTACGGGATGATACGCAGTATTTT
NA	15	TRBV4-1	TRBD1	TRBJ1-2	CASSETGTGALGYTF	TGCGCCAGCAGCGAAACCGGGACAGGGGCCCTAGGCTACACCTTC
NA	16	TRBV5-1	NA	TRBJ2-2	CASRGAWRGPPGELFF	TGCGCCAGCAGGGGGGCCTGGAGGGGGCCCCCCGGGGAGCTGTTTTTT
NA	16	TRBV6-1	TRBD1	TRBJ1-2	CASSEVWDRGGGGYTF	TGTGCCAGCAGTGAAGTGTGGGACAGGGGAGGTGGAGGCTACACCTTC
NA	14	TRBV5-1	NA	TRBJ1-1	CASSWDGQTAEAFF	TGCGCCAGCAGCTGGGACGGACAGACCGCTGAAGCTTTCTTT
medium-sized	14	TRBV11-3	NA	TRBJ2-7	CASSPSPQGGEQYF	TGTGCCAGCAGCCCCTCGCCGCAGGGAGGCGAGCAGTACTTC
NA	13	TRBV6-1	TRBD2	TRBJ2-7	CASSGGGGYEQYF	TGTGCCAGCAGTGGCGGCGGGGGCTACGAGCAGTACTTC
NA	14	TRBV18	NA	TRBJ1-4	CASSPPEVWEKLFF	TGTGCCAGCTCACCACCGGAGGTGTGGGAAAAACTGTTTTTT
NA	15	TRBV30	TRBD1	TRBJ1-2	CAWRGTGALSYGYTF	TGTGCCTGGAGGGGGACAGGGGCATTATCCTATGGCTACACCTTC
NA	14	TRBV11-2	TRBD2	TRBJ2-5	CASSILAGMGEQYF	TGTGCCAGCAGCATACTAGCGGGGATGGGTGAGCAGTACTTC
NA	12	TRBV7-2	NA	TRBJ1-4	CASQTPGEKLFF	TGTGCCAGCCAGACACCGGGGGAAAAACTGTTTTTT
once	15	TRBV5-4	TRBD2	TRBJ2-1	CASSGTSGGYNEQFF	TGTGCCAGCAGCGGAACTAGCGGGGGGTATAATGAGCAGTTCTTC
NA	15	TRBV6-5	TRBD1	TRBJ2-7	CASRGDRGTSYEQYF	TGTGCCAGCAGAGGGGACAGGGGAACATCCTACGAGCAGTACTTC
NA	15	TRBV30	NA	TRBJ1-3	CAWSVKGVSGNTIYF	TGTGCCTGGAGTGTAAAAGGGGTTAGTGGAAACACCATATATTTT
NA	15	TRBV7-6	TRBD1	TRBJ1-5	CASSYRTGSNQPQHF	TGTGCCAGCAGCTACCGGACAGGGAGTAATCAGCCCCAGCATTTT